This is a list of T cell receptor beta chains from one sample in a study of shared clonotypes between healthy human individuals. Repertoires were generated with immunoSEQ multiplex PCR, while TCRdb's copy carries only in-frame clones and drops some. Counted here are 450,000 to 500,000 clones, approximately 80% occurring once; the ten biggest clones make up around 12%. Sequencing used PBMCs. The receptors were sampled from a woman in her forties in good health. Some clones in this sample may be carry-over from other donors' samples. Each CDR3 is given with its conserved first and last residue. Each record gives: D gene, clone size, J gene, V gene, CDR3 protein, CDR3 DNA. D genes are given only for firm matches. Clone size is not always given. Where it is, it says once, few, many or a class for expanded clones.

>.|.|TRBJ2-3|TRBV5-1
CASSLGQVRGDTQYF
TGCGCCAGCAGCTTGGGACAGGTCCGGGGGGATACGCAGTATTTT
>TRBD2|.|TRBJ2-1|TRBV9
CASSPQREQNEQFF
TGTGCCAGCAGCCCCCAGCGGGAGCAGAATGAGCAGTTCTTC
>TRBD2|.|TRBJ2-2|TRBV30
CAWSLSGRAEIGELFF
TGTGCCTGGTCCCTTAGCGGGAGGGCCGAGATCGGGGAGCTGTTTTTT
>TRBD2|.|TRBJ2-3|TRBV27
CTRICRLAPSDTQYF
TGTACCAGGATCTGTCGACTAGCCCCCTCAGATACGCAGTATTTT
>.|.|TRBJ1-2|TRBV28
CASRAGATYGYTF
TGTGCCAGCAGGGCCGGGGCAACCTATGGCTACACCTTC
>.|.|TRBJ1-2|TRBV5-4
CASTHVRGHYGYTF
TGTGCCAGCACCCACGTTCGGGGACACTATGGCTACACCTTC
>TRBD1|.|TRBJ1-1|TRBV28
CASSRQGAFTEAFF
TGTGCCAGCAGTCGACAGGGGGCGTTCACTGAAGCTTTCTTT
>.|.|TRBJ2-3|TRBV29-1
CSVEAGDTQYF
TGCAGCGTTGAAGCGGGGGATACGCAGTATTTT
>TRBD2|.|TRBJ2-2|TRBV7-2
CASSHDLAGGPRGTGELFF
TGTGCCAGCAGCCACGATCTGGCGGGAGGGCCTCGTGGGACCGGGGAGCTGTTTTTT
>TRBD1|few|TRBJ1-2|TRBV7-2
CASSTRTGGRYGYTF
TGTGCCAGCAGCACACGGACAGGGGGTCGGTATGGCTACACCTTC
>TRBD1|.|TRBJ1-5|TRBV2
CASSARQGYTQPQHF
TGTGCCAGCAGCGCCCGACAGGGGTATACTCAGCCCCAGCATTTT
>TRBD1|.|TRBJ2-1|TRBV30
CAWSLGQYNEQFF
TGTGCCTGGAGCCTGGGACAGTACAATGAGCAGTTCTTC